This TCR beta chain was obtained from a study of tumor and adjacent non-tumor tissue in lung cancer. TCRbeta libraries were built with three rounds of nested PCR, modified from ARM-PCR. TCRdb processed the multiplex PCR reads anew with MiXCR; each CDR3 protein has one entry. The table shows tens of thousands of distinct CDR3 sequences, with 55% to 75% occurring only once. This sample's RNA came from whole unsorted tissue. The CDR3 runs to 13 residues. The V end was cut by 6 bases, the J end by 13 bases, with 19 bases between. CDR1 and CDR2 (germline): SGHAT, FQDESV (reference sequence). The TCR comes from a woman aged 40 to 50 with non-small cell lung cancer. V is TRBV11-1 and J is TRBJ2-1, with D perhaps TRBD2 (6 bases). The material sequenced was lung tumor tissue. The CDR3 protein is CASSIHGGWDQFF. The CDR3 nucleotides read TGTGCCAGCAGTATACACGGGGGATGGGATCAGTTCTTC.